Each of the 32 T cell receptor beta chains below was sequenced from the same sample in a study of T cell changes during pregnancy in multiple sclerosis. The repertoire was sequenced with immunoSEQ multiplex PCR; TCRdb's copy has only in-frame clones and lacks some. This sample has more than 90,000 clones, with 91% found just once. The sequencing here drew on peripheral blood, taken in the second trimester of pregnancy. These receptors all stem from a female donor with multiple sclerosis, enrolled in a pregnancy study.

To note about this clone: Other DNA sequences from this sample encode an identical CDR3 as well. This sequence joins TRBV30 and TRBJ2-3; TRBD2 agrees at 9 bases. The CDR3 loop spans 14 amino acids. Germline CDR1 is GTSNPN and CDR2 is SVGIG (reference sequence). V lost 3 bases and J lost 1; bases outside the gene matches: 2. The CDR3 nucleotides read TGTGCCTGGAGGAGACTAGCGGGCACAGATACGCAGTATTTT. Encoded protein: CAWRRLAGTDTQYF.

This sequence joins TRBV7-6 and TRBJ2-3; D is uncertain. V gave up 2 bases and J gave up 0 bases, with 9 bases separating them. The length of the CDR3 is 15 residues. Germline CDR1 is SGHVS and CDR2 is FNYEAQ. CDR3 sequence reads: CASSLFAASTDTQYF. The CDR3 nucleotides are TGTGCCAGCAGCTTATTCGCGGCAAGCACAGATACGCAGTATTTT. The whole variable domain, filled in from reference TRBV7-6 and TRBJ2-3, reads GAGVSQSPRYKVTKRGQDVALRCDPISGHVSLYWYRQALGQGPEFLTYFNYEAQQDKSGLPNDRFSAERPEGSISTLTIQRTEQRDSAMYRCASSLFAASTDTQYFGPGTRLTVL.

This chain joins TRBV15 and TRBJ2-2, with D perhaps matching TRBD2 (6 bases). CDR3 length equals 15 residues. Germline V gene sequence: CDR1 LNHNV, CDR2 YYDKDF (reference sequence). Deletions cut 7 bases from V and 5 bases from J, with 17 bases between. Here the CDR3 reads CATNQGGAVTGELFF. The DNA of the CDR3 is TGTGCCACCAACCAAGGAGGGGCCGTAACCGGGGAGCTGTTTTTT.

The genes are TRBV28 and TRBJ2-1, with TRBD2 matching 10 bases. J lost 2 bases, V lost 2 bases, and 12 bases had no gene match. The CDR3 spans 19 residues. Germline CDR1 reads MDHEN; CDR2 reads SYDVKM. In DNA form, the CDR3 reads TGTGCCAGCAGTTTAGGGCTAGCGGGAGTCGTTGGTCCCTACAATGAGCAGTTCTTC. Amino acids: CASSLGLAGVVGPYNEQFF.

This chain connects TRBV9 to TRBJ2-1; D remains ambiguous. This CDR3 region has 13 residues. Deletions cut 4 bases from V and 5 bases from J, with 10 bases between. Germline CDR1 is SGDLS and CDR2 is YYNGEE. CDR3 loop: CASSPFGHNEQFF. Here the CDR3 DNA reads TGTGCCAGCAGCCCATTCGGTCACAATGAGCAGTTCTTC.

The chain has TRBV27 and TRBJ2-1, with 7 bases aligning to TRBD1. The CDR3 is 12 amino acids. Germline trimming cut 3 bases from V and 9 bases from J; bases unmatched to any gene: 2. The germline V gene encodes CDR1 MNHEY and CDR2 SMNVEV (reference sequence). CDR3 sequence (DNA): TGTGCCAGCAGTTTCAGGGGGAGTGAGCAGTTCTTC. This encodes CASSFRGSEQFF.

The CDR3, as DNA: TGTGCCAGCAGCCAATTTAAGGGGCCCACAGATACGCAGTATTTT. This encodes CASSQFKGPTDTQYF. The V call is TRBV14, the J call TRBJ2-3, with D perhaps matching TRBD1 (5 bases). The CDR3 is made up of 15 amino acids. Trimming removed 2 bases at V and 2 bases at J, with 11 bases between. CDR1 and CDR2 (germline): SGHDN, FVKESK.

The chain has TRBV29-1 and TRBJ2-1; TRBD2 matches at 8 bases. CDR1 and CDR2 from the germline V gene are SQVTM and ANQGSEA. The trim removed 4 bases at V and 4 bases at J, leaving 9 bases unmatched. This CDR3 is 15 amino acids long. The CDR3 bases are TGCAGCGTTGCGGGAAGCGGGAGTACTTACAATGAGCAGTTCTTC. It codes for CSVAGSGSTYNEQFF.

This rearrangement joins TRBV7-6 to TRBJ2-5; 10 positions match TRBD2. This CDR3 comprises 15 residues. V was pared by 1 base and J by 6 bases, with 5 bases of the junction left unmatched. Germline CDR1 reads SGHVS; CDR2 reads FNYEAQ. The CDR3 DNA is TGTGCCAGCAGCTTAGGGCTAGCGGGGGCCAAGACCCAGTACTTC. Translated, it gives CASSLGLAGAKTQYF.

Only one count was recorded for this clone. This chain links TRBV7-9 with TRBJ2-7, with 7 bases aligning to TRBD1. Per the germline V gene, CDR1 is SEHNR and CDR2 is FQNEAQ (reference sequence). J was trimmed by 6 bases and V by 4 bases; bases with no gene match: 3. The CDR3 has 12 amino acids. CDR3 loop: CASSSSGGEQYF. CDR3 bases: TGTGCCAGCAGCTCGTCAGGGGGCGAGCAGTACTTC. Drawing the rest from reference TRBV7-9 and TRBJ2-7, the complete variable domain is DTGVSQNPRHKITKRGQNVTFRCDPISEHNRLYWYRQTLGQGPEFLTYFQNEAQLEKSRLLSDRFSAERPKGSFSTLEIQRTEQGDSAMYLCASSSSGGEQYFGPGTRLTVT.

This rearrangement joins TRBV4-2 to TRBJ2-7; D gene ambiguous. Trimming cost V 0 bases and J 5 bases, with 11 bases left between them. Germline V gene sequence: CDR1 LGHNA, CDR2 YNFKEQ. CDR3 length: 14 residues. CDR3 DNA sequence: TGTGCCAGCAGCCAAGAAGTCGGAGTACACGAGCAGTACTTC. Residues: CASSQEVGVHEQYF.

The genes are TRBV6-5 and TRBJ2-3; TRBD1 might be the D (5 bases). Germline CDR1 is MNHEY and CDR2 is SVGAGI. Deletions cut 6 bases from V and 6 bases from J, with 19 bases between. The CDR3 is made up of 15 amino acids. The CDR3 nucleotides read TGTGCCAGCAGGTTACACGCCATCAGGGATGATACGCAGTATTTT. Encoded protein: CASRLHAIRDDTQYF.

The rearrangement joins TRBV9 to TRBJ1-1; 10 positions agree with TRBD1. This CDR3 is 16 amino acids long. Per germline, CDR1 SGDLS and CDR2 YYNGEE. Unmatched junction bases numbered 6, after V lost 0 bases and J lost 4 bases. CDR3 in DNA: TGTGCCAGCAGCGTAGGAGACAGGGGGCGAGGCACTGAAGCTTTCTTT. It encodes CASSVGDRGRGTEAFF.

There are a few counts of this clone. J is TRBJ2-1 and V is TRBV10-1; TRBD2 might be the D (6 bases). The CDR3 is made up of 14 amino acids. Between the trimmed V and J ends, which lost 5 bases and 4 bases, there was a span of 12 bases. Germline V gene lookup returns CDR1 WNHNN and CDR2 SYGVQD (reference sequence). The CDR3 bases are TGCGCCAGCAGTCCGAGGGACTCTTACAATGAGCAGTTCTTC. Amino acids: CASSPRDSYNEQFF.

The V gene is TRBV29-1, the J gene TRBJ2-5; 7 positions agree with TRBD2. Germline V gives CDR1 SQVTM, CDR2 ANQGSEA. This CDR3 comprises 15 residues. The CDR3 sequence: CSIRQGGTPGETQYF. DNA of the CDR3: TGCAGTATCAGGCAGGGAGGGACTCCGGGAGAGACCCAGTACTTC.

The chain uses TRBV5-1 and TRBJ2-1, with 7 bases identical to TRBD2. V shed 0 bases, J shed 5 bases, and the junction held 5 bases outside the gene matches. This CDR3 is 15 amino acids long. Germline V CDR1 and CDR2: SGHRS, YFSETQ. CDR3 residues: CASSLVGGVHNEQFF. The CDR3 nucleotides are TGCGCCAGCAGCTTGGTGGGAGGGGTCCACAATGAGCAGTTCTTC.

The V call is TRBV29-1, the J call TRBJ2-1; 7 nucleotides align to TRBD1. CDR3 size: 13 residues. The junction had 7 bases not matched to a gene; V was cut back by 5 bases and J by 6 bases. CDR1 is SQVTM and CDR2 is ANQGSEA in the germline V gene. CDR3 in DNA: TGCAGCGTTAGGGGGCGTTTCGGCAATGAGCAGTTCTTC. It is translated as CSVRGRFGNEQFF.

This clone has a single count. The V gene is TRBV2, the J gene TRBJ1-5, with D possibly matching TRBD1 (6 bases). CDR1 is SNHLY, CDR2 FYNNEI, per germline. The germline V and J ends were trimmed by 6 bases and 1 base, with 13 bases remaining between them. The CDR3 consists of 15 residues. The CDR3 coding sequence is TGTGCCAGCAGGCCAGATCAGGGGAGCAATCAGCCCCAGCATTTT. It yields the protein CASRPDQGSNQPQHF.

The chain combines TRBV29-1 with TRBJ1-1, with 8 nucleotides matching TRBD1. Germline V gene sequence: CDR1 SQVTM, CDR2 ANQGSEA. This CDR3 has 14 residues. The J segment lost 0 bases and the V segment lost 6 bases, leaving 6 bases of the junction unmatched. This CDR3 reads CSVAAGGLNTEAFF. The DNA of the CDR3 is TGCAGCGTAGCCGCAGGGGGCTTGAACACTGAAGCTTTCTTT.

The rearrangement uses TRBV15 and TRBJ2-7; TRBD1 matches at 7 bases. The V gene's germline CDR1 is LNHNV and CDR2 YYDKDF (reference sequence). V shed 0 bases and J 3 bases; nucleotides not matched to a gene: 5. There are 15 residues in the CDR3. CDR3 nucleotide sequence: TGTGCCACCAGCAGAGATGAACAGGGGAACTACGAGCAGTACTTC. It yields the protein CATSRDEQGNYEQYF.

The chain recombines TRBV28 with TRBJ2-1; 14 bases agree with TRBD2. This CDR3 spans 18 amino acids. CDR1 and CDR2 from the germline V gene are MDHEN and SYDVKM. With V trimmed by 3 bases and J by 5 bases, 9 bases remained unmatched. Here the CDR3 reads CASSFSRLAGGPNNEQFF. The CDR3 coding sequence is TGTGCCAGCAGTTTCTCGAGACTAGCGGGAGGGCCGAACAATGAGCAGTTCTTC.

This rearrangement joins TRBV28 to TRBJ1-5; weak D call: TRBD1 (5 bases). V was cut by 3 bases and J by 6 bases, with 12 bases left in between. Germline-derived CDR1 and CDR2 are MDHEN and SYDVKM. The CDR3 sequence is 14 residues long. The CDR3 nucleotides read TGTGCCAGCAGTTTCGCGGGGGTTCTTCAGCCCCAGCATTTT. Translating it yields CASSFAGVLQPQHF.

The V gene is TRBV7-9, the J gene TRBJ1-1; 7 bases align to TRBD1. After removal of 3 bases from V and 1 base from J, the junction contained 11 bases not matched to a gene. Germline V lookup: CDR1 SEHNR, CDR2 FQNEAQ (reference sequence). The CDR3 extends over 17 amino acids. CDR3 region: CASSFAPGTARNTEAFF. CDR3 sequence (DNA): TGTGCCAGCAGCTTCGCCCCTGGGACAGCCAGGAACACTGAAGCTTTCTTT.

This clone turned up a few times. This rearrangement joins TRBV11-2 to TRBJ2-1; 11 bases fit TRBD1. Germline lookup yields CDR1 SGHAT and CDR2 FQNNGV. The CDR3 runs 16 residues. The ends lost 4 bases at V and 11 bases at J; junction bases unmatched: 13. CDR3 sequence (DNA): TGTGCCAGCAGCTCTTACCGGGACAGGGGGTCAAACCAGCAGTTCTTC. It is translated as CASSSYRDRGSNQQFF.

This rearrangement joins TRBV28 to TRBJ2-2; 9 bases are shared with TRBD2. The V and J ends lost 8 bases and 5 bases, in that order; junction bases with no gene match: 12. Germline values: CDR1 MDHEN, CDR2 SYDVKM. CDR3 length: 16 amino acids. CDR3 nucleotides: TGTGCCAGCCTCTCTCCGGGGCTAGCGGGAACCGGGGAGCTGTTTTTT. As protein: CASLSPGLAGTGELFF.

The chain is built from TRBV28 and TRBJ1-1; D is unresolved. Germline assignment: CDR1 MDHEN and CDR2 SYDVKM. V was clipped by 3 bases and J by 1 base, with 6 bases between them. The CDR3 is 13 residues long. CDR3: CASSLSGNTEAFF. The CDR3 DNA sequence: TGTGCCAGCAGTTTGTCAGGGAACACTGAAGCTTTCTTT.

This clone was seen once. The chain has TRBV6-6 and TRBJ2-2; D not certain. Trimming shortened V by 6 bases and J by 7 bases, and 15 bases separated the two germline ends. The CDR3 covers 14 residues. Germline-derived CDR1 and CDR2 are MNHNY and SVGAGI (reference sequence). The CDR3 sequence is CASSRVTPIGELFF. The CDR3 DNA reads TGTGCCAGCAGCCGGGTGACCCCTATCGGGGAGCTGTTTTTT.

The gene calls are TRBV6-6 and TRBJ1-2; D unclear. Germline V lookup: CDR1 MNHNY, CDR2 SVGAGI (reference sequence). The ends were cut back, 9 bases at V and 2 bases at J, with 10 bases in the middle. The CDR3 is made up of 12 amino acids. This CDR3 reads CASCQWNYGYTF. CDR3 DNA sequence: TGTGCCAGTTGTCAGTGGAACTATGGCTACACCTTC.

This chain links TRBV11-2 with TRBJ2-7, with TRBD2 identical over 11 bases. Germline lookup yields CDR1 SGHAT and CDR2 FQNNGV. The CDR3 extends over 18 amino acids. Unmatched junction bases numbered 9, after V lost 2 bases and J lost 0 bases. This chain's CDR3 is CASSLRSSGRTSSYEQYF. CDR3 coding DNA: TGTGCCAGCAGCTTAAGATCTAGCGGGAGGACCAGCTCCTACGAGCAGTACTTC.

This sequence joins TRBV7-3 and TRBJ2-3; unclear D gene. There are 13 residues in the CDR3. The germline gives CDR1 SGHTA, CDR2 FQGTGA. V was clipped by 1 base and J by 6 bases, with 8 bases between them. CDR3 coding DNA: TGTGCCAGCAGCTTAAGAGGCTACGATACGCAGTATTTT. It is translated as CASSLRGYDTQYF.

The CDR3 protein is CASSPGTSGSTDTQYF. The CDR3 nucleotides read TGCGCCAGCAGCCCGGGGACTAGCGGGAGCACAGATACGCAGTATTTT. This chain links TRBV5-1 with TRBJ2-3, with 12 bases fitting TRBD2. The V and J ends lost 4 bases and 0 bases, in that order; junction bases with no gene match: 3. Germline V gives CDR1 SGHRS, CDR2 YFSETQ. The CDR3 loop spans 16 amino acids. The complete variable domain, with remaining parts taken from reference TRBV5-1 and TRBJ2-3, reads KAGVTQTPRYLIKTRGQQVTLSCSPISGHRSVSWYQQTPGQGLQFLFEYFSETQRNKGNFPGRFSGRQFSNSRSEMNVSTLELGDSALYLCASSPGTSGSTDTQYFGPGTRLTVL.

This chain connects TRBV28 to TRBJ2-7; D is uncertain. The CDR3 contains 14 residues. V was clipped by 5 bases and J by 2 bases, with 13 bases between them. Looked up from germline, CDR1 is MDHEN and CDR2 is SYDVKM. CDR3 protein: CASSAPIPAYEQYF. For the CDR3, the DNA is TGTGCCAGCAGTGCCCCCATCCCGGCCTACGAGCAGTACTTC.